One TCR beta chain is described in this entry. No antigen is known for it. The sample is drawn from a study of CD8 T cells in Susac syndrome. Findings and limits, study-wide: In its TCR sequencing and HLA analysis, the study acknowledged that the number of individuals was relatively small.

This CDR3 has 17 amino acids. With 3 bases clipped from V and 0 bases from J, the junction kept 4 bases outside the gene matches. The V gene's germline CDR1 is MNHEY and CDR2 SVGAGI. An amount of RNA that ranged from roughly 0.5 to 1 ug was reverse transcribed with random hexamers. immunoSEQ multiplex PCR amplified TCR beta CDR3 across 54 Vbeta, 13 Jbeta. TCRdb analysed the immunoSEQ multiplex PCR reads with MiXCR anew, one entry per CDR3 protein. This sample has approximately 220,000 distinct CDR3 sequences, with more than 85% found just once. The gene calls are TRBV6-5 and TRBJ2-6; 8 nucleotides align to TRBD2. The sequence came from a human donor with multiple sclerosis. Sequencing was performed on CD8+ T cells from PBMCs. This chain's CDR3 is CASSYPAGDSGANVLTF. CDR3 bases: TGTGCCAGCAGTTATCCAGCGGGGGACTCTGGGGCCAACGTCCTGACTTTC.